The next 13 T cell receptor beta chains were all read from a single sample in a study of shared clonotypes between healthy human individuals. Using immunoSEQ multiplex PCR, the repertoire was profiled, and TCRdb retains in-frame clones only, with some absent. Among 2 million to 2.5 million clones listed, more than 90% were seen once. The sample comprised naive CD4+ T cells sorted from blood. The subset was: CD45RA+ positively selected. These receptors originate from a man between 18 and 29 years old in good health.

V is TRBV28 and J is TRBJ2-7; weak D call: TRBD2 (5 bases). Trimming stripped 6 bases from V and 5 bases from J, with 11 bases between. This CDR3 region has 12 residues. Germline CDR1 is MDHEN and CDR2 is SYDVKM. For the CDR3, the DNA is TGTGCCAGCAGCTCACCGAGGGACGAGCAGTACTTC. This gives the protein CASSSPRDEQYF.

The CDR3: CASSRGQGNYETQYF. As DNA, the CDR3 is TGTGCCAGCAGCCGCGGGCAGGGGAATTATGAGACCCAGTACTTC. The genes are TRBV7-9 and TRBJ2-5; the D gene is possibly TRBD1 (6 bases). Trimming left V 5 bases short and J 5 bases short, with 18 bases between. The CDR3 length is 15 residues. Germline CDR1 is SEHNR and CDR2 is FQNEAQ (reference sequence). The whole variable domain, remainder taken from reference TRBV7-9 and TRBJ2-5, is DTGVSQNPRHKITKRGQNVTFRCDPISEHNRLYWYRQTLGQGPEFLTYFQNEAQLEKSRLLSDRFSAERPKGSFSTLEIQRTEQGDSAMYLCASSRGQGNYETQYFGPGTRLLVL.

The rearrangement links TRBV5-1 to TRBJ1-6, with a possible D match to TRBD1 (6 bases). Germline V gene sequence: CDR1 SGHRS, CDR2 YFSETQ. Trimming took 3 bases from V and 6 from J, leaving 13 bases between them. The CDR3 consists of 15 residues. The CDR3 sequence: CASSSDSLLNSPLHF. The CDR3 coding sequence is TGCGCCAGCAGCTCGGACAGCTTACTTAATTCACCCCTCCACTTT.

This chain links TRBV9 with TRBJ2-1; tentatively, D is TRBD2 (5 bases). Trimming removed 7 bases at V and 7 bases at J, with 12 bases between. This CDR3 has 12 amino acids. In germline, CDR1 is SGDLS, CDR2 YYNGEE. CDR3 residues: CASGKPGNEQFF. In DNA, the CDR3 is TGTGCCAGCGGAAAACCGGGGAATGAGCAGTTCTTC.

This chain joins TRBV9 and TRBJ2-7; D is unclear. This CDR3 region has 17 residues. Germline loops: CDR1 SGDLS, CDR2 YYNGEE. V lost 0 bases and J lost 2, with 18 bases in between. The CDR3 reads CASSVAWPRTPTYEQYF. CDR3 DNA sequence: TGTGCCAGCAGCGTAGCTTGGCCCCGTACCCCTACCTACGAGCAGTACTTC. The full variable domain, its missing parts supplied by reference TRBV9 and TRBJ2-7, is DSGVTQTPKHLITATGQRVTLRCSPRSGDLSVYWYQQSLDQGLQFLIQYYNGEERAKGNILERFSAQQFPDLHSELNLSSLELGDSALYFCASSVAWPRTPTYEQYFGPGTRLTVT.

V usage is TRBV7-9 and J usage is TRBJ2-2; TRBD1 might be the D (6 bases). V shed 4 bases and J shed 5 bases, with 17 bases lying between them. The CDR3 sequence is 16 residues long. Per germline, CDR1 SEHNR and CDR2 FQNEAQ (reference sequence). The CDR3 protein is CASSWLGASGTGELFF. CDR3 in DNA: TGTGCCAGCAGCTGGCTGGGGGCCTCCGGGACCGGGGAGCTGTTTTTT.

This clone has just one count. Other DNA sequences from this sample encode an identical CDR3 as well. J is TRBJ2-1 and V is TRBV7-2; 7 nucleotides line up with TRBD2. The J segment lost 1 base and the V segment lost 1 base, leaving 4 bases of the junction unmatched. The CDR3 contains 16 residues. The germline V gene has CDR1 SGHTA and CDR2 FQGNSA. CDR3 residues: CASSLVAGVSYNEQFF. The CDR3 coding sequence is TGTGCCAGCAGCTTAGTGGCGGGAGTATCCTACAATGAGCAGTTCTTC.

As regards this clone: Relative to the germline gene, one junction end is altered; a read error may explain this. V is TRBV5-4 and J is TRBJ2-1; D is unresolved. The CDR3 has 11 amino acids. Germline CDR1 and CDR2: SGHNT and YYREEE (reference sequence). The DNA for the CDR3 is TGTGCCAGCAGCTCGAACTTAGAGCAATTCTTC. Its translation is CASSSNLEQFF.

The rearrangement joins TRBV6-6 to TRBJ1-5; D is ambiguous. Germline CDR1 and CDR2: MNHNY and SVGAGI (reference sequence). The V end lost 7 bases, the J end lost 5 bases, and 12 bases lay between the germline ends. The CDR3 extends over 13 amino acids. CDR3 nucleotide sequence: TGTGCCAGCACCGCGGACGCAGATCAGCCCCAGCATTTT. Translating gives CASTADADQPQHF.

CDR3 residues: CASSQAGVRDTQYF. CDR3 bases: TGTGCCAGCAGTCAGGCAGGGGTCAGAGATACGCAGTATTTT. The chain has TRBV6-6 and TRBJ2-3, with D possibly being TRBD1 (6 bases). Germline V lookup: CDR1 MNHNY, CDR2 SVGAGI (reference sequence). The CDR3 consists of 14 residues. V lost 5 bases, J lost 5 bases, and 14 bases lay in between.

This clone was seen only once. This chain joins TRBV29-1 and TRBJ1-1; the match to TRBD1 covers 11 bases. Per the germline V gene, CDR1 is SQVTM and CDR2 is ANQGSEA. This CDR3 comprises 14 residues. The ends lost 5 bases at V and 4 bases at J; junction bases unmatched: 6. The CDR3 sequence: CSVRAGTGGTEAFF. The CDR3 nucleotides are TGCAGCGTTCGTGCCGGGACAGGGGGCACTGAAGCTTTCTTT.

About this clone: The same CDR3 also results from other DNA sequences found in this sample. This chain connects TRBV5-1 to TRBJ1-1, with TRBD1 as a possible D gene (5 bases). This CDR3 has 14 amino acids. Trimming removed 1 base from V and 1 base from J, with 8 bases in between. Germline lookup yields CDR1 SGHRS and CDR2 YFSETQ. CDR3 residues: CASSLRQQNTEAFF. CDR3 nucleotides: TGCGCCAGCAGCTTGAGACAGCAGAACACTGAAGCTTTCTTT.

This chain connects TRBV19 to TRBJ2-7; 14 bases line up with TRBD2. The germline CDR1 and CDR2 sequences are LNHDA and SQIVND (reference sequence). This CDR3 has 21 amino acids. V gave up 3 bases and J gave up 2 bases; unmatched junction bases: 18. Written as DNA, the CDR3 is TGTGCCAGTAGTATTGCGGGACCGGGGACTAGCGGGAGCACTTCGGCCTACGAGCAGTACTTC. Protein: CASSIAGPGTSGSTSAYEQYF.